This T cell receptor beta chain appears in the sequencing data of a study of T-cell memory formation after mild COVID-19. At the level of the study: Most TCR clusters belonged to a single donor. General observations from the study: Contracting clones localized mainly to CM and EM when CD4+ and mainly to EMRA when CD8+.

With constant-segment primers, 5'RACE yielded cDNA libraries of TCR alpha and TCR beta that carried sample barcodes and UMIs. MiXCR, run by TCRdb on the 5' RACE reads, gives a single entry per CDR3 protein. The sample includes approximately 89,000 distinct CDR3 sequences, roughly 25% of them seen just once. A note on this clonotype: Its specificity is unknown.

The sample was PBMCs or a T cell subset sorted from them (not recorded which). The clonotype originates from a man aged 18 to 35 who had mild COVID-19 (a few samples of this study predate the infection). Cell type and time point are not known.

CDR3 DNA: TGCAGCGTTGAAAGGGACAGGGAGCCCCCCTATGGCTACACCTTC. Its protein product is CSVERDREPPYGYTF. V is TRBV29-1 and J is TRBJ1-2, with TRBD1 matching 9 bases. V trimming: 2 bases; J trimming: 4 bases; junction bases outside the gene matches: 8. This CDR3 contains 15 residues. Looked up from germline, CDR1 is SQVTM and CDR2 is ANQGSEA.